Below, 19 T cell receptor beta chains from the same sample are listed, as sequenced in a study of T-cell memory formation after mild COVID-19. TCRdb passed the 5' RACE reads through MiXCR, listing each CDR3 protein once. The sample shows roughly 620,000 distinct CDR3 sequences, about 20% of them seen only once. The sequenced sample was PBMCs or a T cell subset sorted from them (not recorded which). The receptors were sampled from an adult woman who had mild COVID-19 (a few samples of this study predate the infection). Cell type and time point are not known.

This clonotype was picked up a small number of times. The chain employs TRBV3-1 and TRBJ1-5; unclear D gene. The V end lost 2 bases, the J end lost 8 bases, and 10 bases lay between the germline ends. This CDR3 has 13 residues. Germline values: CDR1 LGHDT, CDR2 YNNKEL (reference sequence). The CDR3 region is CASSQRLQEPQHF. The DNA for the CDR3 is TGTGCCAGCAGCCAACGGCTTCAAGAGCCCCAGCATTTT.

This clonotype was recorded a few times. The V and J genes are TRBV20-1 and TRBJ2-5, with 8 bases aligning to TRBD1. This CDR3 contains 16 residues. Germline V CDR1 and CDR2: DFQATT, SNEGSKA (reference sequence). The V and J ends lost 0 bases and 2 bases, in that order; junction bases with no gene match: 8. This CDR3 is CSARDWRRGRQETQYF. CDR3 nucleotides: TGCAGTGCTAGAGATTGGCGCAGGGGGCGTCAAGAGACCCAGTACTTC.

This chain connects TRBV20-1 to TRBJ2-7; D possibly uses TRBD1 or TRBD2 (5 bases each). The V gene's germline CDR1 is DFQATT and CDR2 SNEGSKA (reference sequence). The germline V and J ends were trimmed by 1 base and 6 bases, with 10 bases remaining between them. The CDR3 sequence is 12 residues long. CDR3 in amino acids: CSARVGTGEQYF. The CDR3 DNA reads as TGCAGTGCTAGAGTTGGGACCGGCGAGCAGTACTTC.

This rearrangement joins TRBV12-3 or TRBV12-4 to TRBJ2-3; 9 bases match TRBD2. The CDR3 contains 15 residues. J was trimmed by 2 bases and V by 6 bases; bases with no gene match: 6. The CDR3 DNA follows: TGTGCCAGCAGGGCCACTAGCGGGTTCACAGATACGCAGTATTTT. This codes for CASRATSGFTDTQYF.

This clonotype has only a few counts. This CDR3 is CASSLTSGGPSYNEQFF. Here the CDR3 DNA reads TGTGCCAGCAGCTTAACTTCGGGGGGCCCCTCCTACAATGAGCAGTTCTTC. This chain joins TRBV7-2 and TRBJ2-1; D perhaps matches TRBD2 (7 bases). Germline-derived CDR1 and CDR2 are SGHTA and FQGNSA. Trimming took 2 bases from V and 0 from J, leaving 14 bases between them. The CDR3 runs to 17 residues.

The gene calls are TRBV24-1 and TRBJ1-2, with D hard to call. Trimming cost V 1 base and J 2 bases, with 7 bases left between them. This CDR3 is 14 amino acids long. CDR1 and CDR2 from the germline V gene are KGHDR and SFDVKD. The CDR3 bases are TGTGCCACCAGTGATTTCTTAATGAACTATGGCTACACCTTC. This translates into CATSDFLMNYGYTF.

The chain is built from TRBV5-1 and TRBJ1-2; 9 bases line up with TRBD1. The CDR3 is 18 residues long. Germline CDR1 is SGHRS and CDR2 is YFSETQ. The V and J ends lost 3 bases and 0 bases, in that order; junction bases with no gene match: 12. As DNA, the CDR3 is TGCGCCAGCAGCTCAAAAAGATCCGGGACAGGGTCTAACTATGGCTACACCTTC. Translating gives CASSSKRSGTGSNYGYTF.

This rearrangement joins TRBV24-1 to TRBJ1-1, with a possible D match to TRBD1 (6 bases). From germline, CDR1 is KGHDR and CDR2 SFDVKD. Trimming removed 4 bases from V and 11 bases from J, with 19 bases in between. The CDR3 consists of 14 residues. CDR3 in DNA: TGTGCCACCAGTGAATCCGGGACAAGTCCCCTGGCTTTCTTT. Amino acid sequence: CATSESGTSPLAFF.

The chain couples TRBV11-2 to TRBJ2-5; perhaps TRBD1 as D (5 bases). Trimming pared 4 bases from V and 5 bases from J, leaving 11 bases between. Looked up from germline, CDR1 is SGHAT and CDR2 is FQNNGV. The CDR3 consists of 13 residues. The CDR3 loop reads CASSSAGWETQYF. CDR3 DNA sequence: TGTGCCAGCAGCTCGGCAGGGTGGGAGACCCAGTACTTC.

This sequence joins TRBV5-1 and TRBJ2-5; 12 bases align to TRBD2. Germline CDR1 is SGHRS and CDR2 is YFSETQ. The CDR3 totals 14 residues. The V gene end was trimmed by 7 bases and the J gene end by 5 bases; junction bases not matched to a gene: 6. CDR3 in DNA: TGCGCCAGCGCGACTAGCGGGAGTGTGGAGACCCAGTACTTC. Residues: CASATSGSVETQYF.

The chain is built from TRBV7-9 and TRBJ2-2, with 10 bases lining up with TRBD1. This CDR3 is 16 amino acids long. From germline, CDR1 is SEHNR and CDR2 FQNEAQ (reference sequence). V lost 4 bases to trimming and J lost 7 bases; unmatched junction nucleotides: 9. The CDR3: CASSSGTGVSGGELFF. The CDR3 DNA follows: TGTGCCAGCAGCTCCGGGACAGGGGTGTCCGGCGGGGAGCTGTTTTTT.

The rearrangement joins TRBV30 to TRBJ2-5; TRBD1 or TRBD2 may be the D gene (5 bases each). With 3 bases removed from V and 6 bases from J, the gap between germline ends came to 17 bases. CDR3 length: 14 amino acids. Germline V gene lookup returns CDR1 GTSNPN and CDR2 SVGIG (reference sequence). CDR3 bases: TGTGCCTGGAGGGGGCCTACTAGATTACAGACCCAGTACTTC. Its protein is CAWRGPTRLQTQYF.

The table lists this clonotype with a few counts. This sequence joins TRBV3-1 and TRBJ2-4; no reliable D call. V lost 3 bases to trimming and J lost 0 bases, with 9 bases between them. From germline, CDR1 is LGHDT and CDR2 YNNKEL (reference sequence). This CDR3 contains 15 residues. The CDR3 nucleotides are TGTGCCAGCAGCCACAGTTCTTTAGCCAAAAACATTCAGTACTTC. It yields the protein CASSHSSLAKNIQYF.

A few counts support this clonotype. This chain uses TRBV7-2 with TRBJ2-3, with 14 positions matching TRBD2. Germline CDR1 reads SGHTA; CDR2 reads FQGNSA. V trimming: 6 bases; J trimming: 3 bases; junction bases outside the gene matches: 11. The CDR3 is made up of 18 amino acids. CDR3 loop: CASSTGTSGRGLTDTQYF. In DNA, the CDR3 is TGTGCCAGCAGTACCGGGACTAGCGGGAGAGGATTGACAGATACGCAGTATTTT.

This clonotype was recorded many times. V gene TRBV12-3 or TRBV12-4 combines with J gene TRBJ2-1, with D hard to call. V was pared by 3 bases and J by 2 bases, with 8 bases between. This CDR3 has 14 residues. CDR3 residues: CASSFQLTYNEQFF. The CDR3 region has the DNA TGTGCCAGCAGTTTTCAACTGACCTACAATGAGCAGTTCTTC.

This clonotype was recorded at least ten times. The V and J genes are TRBV29-1 and TRBJ2-3; D ambiguous. The CDR3 consists of 11 residues. Trimming stripped 7 bases from V and 7 bases from J, with 12 bases between. Germline V gives CDR1 SQVTM, CDR2 ANQGSEA. CDR3: CSGAGTYTQYF. The CDR3 DNA is TGCAGCGGGGCCGGTACATATACGCAGTATTTT.

DNA for the CDR3: TGTGCCAGCACCCTAGGGGTCTATCTCCCTGGGATCAAGCCGACCGAGCAGTACTTC. Its protein product is CASTLGVYLPGIKPTEQYF. The chain uses TRBV7-9 and TRBJ2-7; tentatively, D is TRBD1 (5 bases). V shed 7 bases and J shed 6 bases, with 34 bases lying between them. Germline CDR1 SEHNR, CDR2 FQNEAQ (reference sequence). CDR3 length equals 19 residues.

The chain has TRBV6-5 and TRBJ2-1, with 13 bases lining up with TRBD2. Germline CDR1 and CDR2: MNHEY and SVGAGI. This CDR3 comprises 15 residues. J lost 9 bases, V lost 6 bases, and 8 bases had no gene match. CDR3 DNA: TGTGCCAGCAGCCCTACTAGCGGGAGGGCCCGTGAGCAGTTCTTC. This codes for CASSPTSGRAREQFF.

This clonotype came up a few times. The J gene is TRBJ2-7, the V gene TRBV14; 8 nucleotides match TRBD1. The CDR3 sequence is 15 residues long. J gave up 0 bases and V 2 bases, and 3 bases lay outside the gene matches. Germline V gives CDR1 SGHDN, CDR2 FVKESK. The CDR3 here is CASSQWTGYSYEQYF. The CDR3 DNA follows: TGTGCCAGCAGCCAATGGACAGGGTACTCCTACGAGCAGTACTTC.